This TCR beta chain comes out of a study of shared clonotypes between healthy human individuals. This CDR3 spans 11 amino acids. Germline lookup yields CDR1 LNHDA and CDR2 SQIVND (reference sequence). Trimming removed 1 base at V and 9 bases at J, with 7 bases between. Measured with immunoSEQ multiplex PCR; TCRdb has only the in-frame clones, and not every one. The data contain approximately 940,000 clones, 76% of them singletons. The source of this sequence is a man between 18 and 35 years old in good health. This chain joins TRBV19 and TRBJ2-7; D unclear. Sequenced material: memory CD4+ T cells sorted from blood. Subset indicated: CD45RA-negative fraction. The CDR3 spells CASSIGPWQYF. For the CDR3, the DNA is TGTGCCAGTAGTATAGGCCCCTGGCAGTACTTC.